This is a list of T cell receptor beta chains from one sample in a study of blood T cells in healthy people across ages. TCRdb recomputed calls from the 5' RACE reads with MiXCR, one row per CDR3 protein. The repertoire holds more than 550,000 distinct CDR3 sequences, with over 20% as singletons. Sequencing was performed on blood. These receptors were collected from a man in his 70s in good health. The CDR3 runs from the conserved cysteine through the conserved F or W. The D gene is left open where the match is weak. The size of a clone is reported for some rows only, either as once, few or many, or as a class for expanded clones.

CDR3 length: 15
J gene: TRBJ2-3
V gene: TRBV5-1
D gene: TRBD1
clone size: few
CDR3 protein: CASSRTGGATDTQYF
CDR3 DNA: TGCGCCAGCAGCCGGACAGGGGGGGCAACAGATACGCAGTATTTT

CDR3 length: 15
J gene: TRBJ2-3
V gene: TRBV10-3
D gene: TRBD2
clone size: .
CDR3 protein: CAIRTIAGGTDTQYF
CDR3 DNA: TGTGCCATCAGGACAATAGCGGGGGGCACAGATACGCAGTATTTT

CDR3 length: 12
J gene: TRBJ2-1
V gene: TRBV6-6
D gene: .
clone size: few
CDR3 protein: CASSQSLVEQFF
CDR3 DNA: TGTGCCAGCAGTCAATCACTAGTTGAGCAGTTCTTC

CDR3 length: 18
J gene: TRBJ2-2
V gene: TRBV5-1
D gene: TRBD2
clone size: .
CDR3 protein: CASSLALAGVSNTGELFF
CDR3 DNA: TGCGCCAGCAGCTTGGCCCTAGCGGGGGTCTCGAACACCGGGGAGCTGTTTTTT

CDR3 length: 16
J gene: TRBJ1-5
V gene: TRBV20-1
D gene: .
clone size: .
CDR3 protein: CSAGDPAGSLNQPQHF
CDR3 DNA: TGCAGTGCTGGAGATCCGGCGGGCAGCCTCAATCAGCCCCAGCATTTT

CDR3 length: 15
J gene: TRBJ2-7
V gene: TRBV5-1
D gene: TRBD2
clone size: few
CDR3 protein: CASSLVVGGGNEQYF
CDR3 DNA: TGCGCCAGCAGCTTGGTAGTTGGGGGGGGGAACGAGCAGTACTTC

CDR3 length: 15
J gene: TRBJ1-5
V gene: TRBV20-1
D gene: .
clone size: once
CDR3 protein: CSARDGGADFQPQHF
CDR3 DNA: TGCAGTGCTAGAGATGGAGGGGCGGATTTTCAGCCCCAGCATTTT

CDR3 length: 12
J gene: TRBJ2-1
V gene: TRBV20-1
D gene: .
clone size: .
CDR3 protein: CSAGPNYNEQFF
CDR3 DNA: TGCAGTGCTGGGCCTAACTACAATGAGCAGTTCTTC

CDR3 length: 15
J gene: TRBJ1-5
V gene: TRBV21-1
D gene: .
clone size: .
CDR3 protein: CASPKGGGPHQPQHF
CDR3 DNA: TGTGCCAGCCCCAAAGGGGGAGGGCCTCATCAGCCCCAGCATTTT

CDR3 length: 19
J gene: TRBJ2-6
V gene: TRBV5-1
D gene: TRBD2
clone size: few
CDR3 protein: CASSLASLAGGSGANVLTF
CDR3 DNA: TGCGCCAGCAGCTTGGCCTCTCTAGCGGGAGGGTCTGGGGCCAACGTCCTGACTTTC

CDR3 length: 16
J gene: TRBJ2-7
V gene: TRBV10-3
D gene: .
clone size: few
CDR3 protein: CAISEPARETPYEQYF
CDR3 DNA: TGTGCCATCAGTGAGCCCGCCAGGGAAACTCCCTACGAGCAGTACTTC

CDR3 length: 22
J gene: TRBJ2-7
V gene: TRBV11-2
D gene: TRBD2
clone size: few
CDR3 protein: CASSSPIIVAPRPSGSSYEQYF
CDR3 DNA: TGTGCCAGCAGCTCTCCCATTATCGTGGCGCCCCGGCCTAGCGGTAGCTCCTACGAGCAGTACTTC

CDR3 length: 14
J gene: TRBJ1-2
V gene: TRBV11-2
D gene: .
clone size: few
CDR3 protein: CASSLSDPLHGYTF
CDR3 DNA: TGTGCCAGCAGCTTAAGTGACCCCCTACATGGCTACACCTTC

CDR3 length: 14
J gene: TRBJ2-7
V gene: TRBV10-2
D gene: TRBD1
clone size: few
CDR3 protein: CASKTGGSSYEQYF
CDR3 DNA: TGCGCCAGCAAAACAGGGGGGAGCTCCTACGAGCAGTACTTC

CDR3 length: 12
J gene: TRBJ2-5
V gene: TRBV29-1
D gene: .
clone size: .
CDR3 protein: CSVAETHETQYF
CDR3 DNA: TGCAGCGTCGCCGAGACTCACGAGACCCAGTACTTC

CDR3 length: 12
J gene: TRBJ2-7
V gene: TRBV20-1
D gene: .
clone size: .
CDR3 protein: CSARDRGAEQYF
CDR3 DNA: TGCAGTGCTAGAGATCGCGGCGCAGAGCAGTACTTC

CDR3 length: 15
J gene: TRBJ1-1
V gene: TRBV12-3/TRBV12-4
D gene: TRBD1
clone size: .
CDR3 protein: CASREGTGGGTEAFF
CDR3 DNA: TGTGCCAGCAGAGAAGGGACAGGGGGCGGGACTGAAGCTTTCTTT

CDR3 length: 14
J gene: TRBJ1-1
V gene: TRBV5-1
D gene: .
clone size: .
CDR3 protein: CASSSQDRNTEAFF
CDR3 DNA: TGCGCCAGCAGCTCCCAAGACAGGAACACTGAAGCTTTCTTT

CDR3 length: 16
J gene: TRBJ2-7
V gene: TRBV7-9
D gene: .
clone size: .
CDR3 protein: CASSLIVGGAPYEQYF
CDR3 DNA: TGTGCCAGCAGCTTAATTGTCGGGGGCGCACCCTACGAGCAGTACTTC